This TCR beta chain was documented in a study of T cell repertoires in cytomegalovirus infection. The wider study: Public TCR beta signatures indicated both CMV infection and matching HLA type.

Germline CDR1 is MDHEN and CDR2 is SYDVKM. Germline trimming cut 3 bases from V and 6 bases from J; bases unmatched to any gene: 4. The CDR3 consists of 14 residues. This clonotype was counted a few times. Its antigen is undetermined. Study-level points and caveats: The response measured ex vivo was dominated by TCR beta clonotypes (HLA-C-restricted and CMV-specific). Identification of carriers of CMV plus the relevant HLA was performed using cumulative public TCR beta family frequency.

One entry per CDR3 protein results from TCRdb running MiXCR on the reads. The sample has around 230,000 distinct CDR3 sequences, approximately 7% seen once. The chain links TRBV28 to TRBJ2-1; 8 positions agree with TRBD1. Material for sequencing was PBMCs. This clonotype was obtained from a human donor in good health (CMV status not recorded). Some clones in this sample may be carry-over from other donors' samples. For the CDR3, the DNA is TGTGCCAGCAGTTTGCTCGGACAGGGCAATGAGCAGTTCTTC. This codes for CASSLLGQGNEQFF.